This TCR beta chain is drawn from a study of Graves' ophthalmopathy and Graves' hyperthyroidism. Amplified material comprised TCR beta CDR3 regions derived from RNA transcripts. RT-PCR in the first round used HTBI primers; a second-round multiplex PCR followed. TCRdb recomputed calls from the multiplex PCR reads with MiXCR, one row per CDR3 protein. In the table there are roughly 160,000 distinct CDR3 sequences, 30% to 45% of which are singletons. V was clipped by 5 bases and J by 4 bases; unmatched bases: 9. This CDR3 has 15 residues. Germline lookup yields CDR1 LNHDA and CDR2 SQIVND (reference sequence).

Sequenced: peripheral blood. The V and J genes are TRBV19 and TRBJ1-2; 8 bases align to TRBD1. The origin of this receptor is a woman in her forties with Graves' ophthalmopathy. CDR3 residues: CASSLGQGFSYGYTF. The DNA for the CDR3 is TGTGCCAGTAGTCTAGGACAGGGATTTTCCTATGGCTACACCTTC.